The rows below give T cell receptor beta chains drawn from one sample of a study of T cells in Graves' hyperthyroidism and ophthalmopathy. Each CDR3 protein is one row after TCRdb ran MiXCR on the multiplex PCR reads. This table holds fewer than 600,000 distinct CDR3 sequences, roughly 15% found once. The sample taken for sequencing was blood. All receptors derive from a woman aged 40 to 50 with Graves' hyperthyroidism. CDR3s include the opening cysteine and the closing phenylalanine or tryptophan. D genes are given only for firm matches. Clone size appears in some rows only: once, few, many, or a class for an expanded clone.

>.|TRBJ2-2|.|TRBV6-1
TGTGCCAGCAAAGAAGGGAACACCGGGGAGCTGTTTTTT
CASKEGNTGELFF
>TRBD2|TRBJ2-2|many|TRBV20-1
TGCAGCCTGATTGAGCGGGAGGCTATAAGCGGGGAGCTGTTTTTT
CSLIEREAISGELFF
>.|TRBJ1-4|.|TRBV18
TGTGCCAGCTCACCCTGGGAGGGACGAGAAAAACTGTTTTTT
CASSPWEGREKLFF
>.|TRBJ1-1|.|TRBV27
TGTGCCAGCGCCCCCCTCTACGGACAGACTGAAGCTTTCTTT
CASAPLYGQTEAFF
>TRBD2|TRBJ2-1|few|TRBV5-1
TGCGCCAGCAGCAGCGGGAGGGTAGTCTGGAATGAGCAGTTCTTC
CASSSGRVVWNEQFF
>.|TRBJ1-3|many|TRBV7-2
TGTGCCAGCAGCTTAGGTCTCCGAAACACCATATATTTT
CASSLGLRNTIYF
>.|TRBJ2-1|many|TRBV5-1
TGTGCCAGCAGTCTGAGAAGCTCCTACAATGAGCAGTTCTTC
CASSLRSSYNEQFF
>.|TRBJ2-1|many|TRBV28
TGTGCCAGCAAGTACAATGAGCAGTTCTTC
CASKYNEQFF
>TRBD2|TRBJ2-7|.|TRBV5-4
TGTGCCAGCAGCTCTACCGTCGGACTAGCGGGAGTGAGCTCCTACGAGCAGTACTTC
CASSSTVGLAGVSSYEQYF
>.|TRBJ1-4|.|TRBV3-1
TGTGCCAGCAGCCCGGGACGAGAAAAACTGTTTTTT
CASSPGREKLFF
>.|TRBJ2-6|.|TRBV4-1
TGCGCCAGCAGCCAATATAATTCTGGGGCCAACGTCCTGACTTTC
CASSQYNSGANVLTF
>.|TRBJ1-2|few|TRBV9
TGTGCCAGCAGCGTAGACGATAACTATGGCTACACCTTC
CASSVDDNYGYTF
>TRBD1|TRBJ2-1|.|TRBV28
TGTGCCAGCAGCCCCAATGAGGGACAGGGGCTCCAGGATGAGCAGTTCTTC
CASSPNEGQGLQDEQFF
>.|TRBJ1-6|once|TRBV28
TGTGCCAGCAGTTTACATACGGGCTCACCCCTCCACTTT
CASSLHTGSPLHF
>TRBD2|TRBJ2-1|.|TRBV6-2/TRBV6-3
TGTGCCAGCAGTGCATCTTGGACTAGCGGGTCCAATGAGCAGTTCTTC
CASSASWTSGSNEQFF
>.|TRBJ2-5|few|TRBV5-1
TGCGCCAGCAGCGGCTCGGGGGACTTCGGGGAGACCCAGTACTTC
CASSGSGDFGETQYF
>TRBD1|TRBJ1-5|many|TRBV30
TGTGCCTGGAGTGGAACAGGGGGCAACAATCAGCCCCAGCATTTT
CAWSGTGGNNQPQHF
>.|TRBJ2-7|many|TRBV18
TGTGCCAGCTCAACAGGGACTGCCTACGAGCAGTACTTC
CASSTGTAYEQYF
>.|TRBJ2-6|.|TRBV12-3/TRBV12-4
TGTGCCAGCAGCGGTGCGGGATGGGGCTCTGGGGCCAACGTCCTGACTTTC
CASSGAGWGSGANVLTF
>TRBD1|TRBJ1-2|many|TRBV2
TGTGCCAGCAGCGCCGGGACAGGGGGCCATGGCTACACCTTC
CASSAGTGGHGYTF
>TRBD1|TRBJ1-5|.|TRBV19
TGTGCCAGTACCTCAACAGGGGATAGCAATCAGCCCCAGCATTTT
CASTSTGDSNQPQHF
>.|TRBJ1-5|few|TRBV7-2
TGTGCCAGCAGCTTACTCGTAGATCAGCCCCAGCATTTT
CASSLLVDQPQHF
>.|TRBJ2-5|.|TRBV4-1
TGCGCCAGCAGCCAAGATATGGGGGATCCCTTAGAGACCCAGTACTTC
CASSQDMGDPLETQYF
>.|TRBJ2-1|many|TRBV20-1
TGCAGTGCTCCGCTGCCACCCAGGAATGAGCAGTTCTTC
CSAPLPPRNEQFF
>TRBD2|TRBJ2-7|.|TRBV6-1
TGTGCCAGCAGTGAACCCTCTAGCGGGGGGGGAGAGCAGTACTTC
CASSEPSSGGGEQYF
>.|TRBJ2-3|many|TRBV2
TGTGCCAGCAGGACAGACCCTAGCACAGATACGCAGTATTTT
CASRTDPSTDTQYF
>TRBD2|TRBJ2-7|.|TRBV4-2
TGTGCCAGCAGCCAACCCATAGCGGGAGACCACGAGCAGTACTTC
CASSQPIAGDHEQYF
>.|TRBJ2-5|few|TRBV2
TGTGCCAGCAGTGAAGTAGCGGTACAGGTCTACTTC
CASSEVAVQVYF
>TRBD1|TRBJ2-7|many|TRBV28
TGTGCCAGCAGTCTCACAGGGGGCCGGAAGGGATACGAGCAGTACTTC
CASSLTGGRKGYEQYF
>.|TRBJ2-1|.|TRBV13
TGTGCCAACAGCTTAGCAGGCGGGTCGTACAATGAGCAGTTCTTC
CANSLAGGSYNEQFF
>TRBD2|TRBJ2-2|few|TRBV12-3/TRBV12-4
TGTGCCAGCAGTTTCGGTCTAGCGGTAAACACCGGGGAGCTGTTTTTT
CASSFGLAVNTGELFF
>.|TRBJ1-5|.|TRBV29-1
TGCAGCGTTGAAGATAATTGCAATCAGCCCCAGCATTTT
CSVEDNCNQPQHF
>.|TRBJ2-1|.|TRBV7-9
TGTGCCAGCAGCTTTGTTTTGGTCGGGGATGAGCAGTTCTTC
CASSFVLVGDEQFF
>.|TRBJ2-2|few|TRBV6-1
TGTGCCAGCAGTCCCACTTCATATGTCACCGGGGAGCTGTTTTTT
CASSPTSYVTGELFF
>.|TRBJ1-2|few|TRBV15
TGTGCCACCACCGCTGGGGCGGCCGGCTACACCTTC
CATTAGAAGYTF
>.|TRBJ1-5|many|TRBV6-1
TGTGCCAGCGTGGGGAGAGATCAGCCCCAGCATTTT
CASVGRDQPQHF
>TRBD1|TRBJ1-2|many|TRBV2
TGTGCCAGCAGGGATACAGGGGATTATGGCTACACCTTC
CASRDTGDYGYTF
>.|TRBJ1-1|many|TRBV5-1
TGCGCCAGCAGCTACGACTTGAACACTGAAGCTTTCTTT
CASSYDLNTEAFF
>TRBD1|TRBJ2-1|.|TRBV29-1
TGCAGCGTTGGGGGGACAGTAAGATACAATGAGCAGTTCTTC
CSVGGTVRYNEQFF
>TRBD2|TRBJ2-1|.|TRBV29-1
TGCAGCGTCCTCGCCCTAGGGACTAGCGCTTACAATGAGCAGTTCTTC
CSVLALGTSAYNEQFF
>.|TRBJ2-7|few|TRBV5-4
TGTGCCAGCAGCTTTGACCCTACCTACGAGCAGTACTTC
CASSFDPTYEQYF
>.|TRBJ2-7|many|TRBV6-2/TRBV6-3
TGTGCCAGCAGTTCCAACAGGCGATCCTACGAGCAGTACTTC
CASSSNRRSYEQYF
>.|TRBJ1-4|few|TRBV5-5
TGTGCCAGCAGCCTTAACAGAGCAACTAATGAAAAACTGTTTTTT
CASSLNRATNEKLFF
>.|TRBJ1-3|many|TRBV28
TGTGCCAGCAGTTTACCCGGGAGGGCCGGATATTTT
CASSLPGRAGYF
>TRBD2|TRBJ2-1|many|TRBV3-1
TGTGCCAGCAGCGAGATTAGCGGGAGGGCTCTTAGAGAGCAGTTCTTC
CASSEISGRALREQFF
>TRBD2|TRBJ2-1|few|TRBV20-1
TGCAGTGCCCTCACCCCACTAGCGGGAGGGCCTAATGAGCAGTTCTTC
CSALTPLAGGPNEQFF